This passage covers 19 T cell receptor beta chains from one sample sequenced in a study of blood T cell repertoires in COVID-19. Data came from immunoSEQ multiplex PCR; TCRdb stores just in-frame clones and leaves some out. Of about 75,000 clones in the sample, around 72% are singletons; the top ten hold 2% to 3%. Sequenced sample: peripheral blood. The receptors derive from a human donor with acute or convalescent COVID-19. The donor label of this sample is uncertain.

This clone was seen a few times. This chain joins TRBV5-1 and TRBJ2-2; no clear D gene. From germline, CDR1 is SGHRS and CDR2 YFSETQ. The CDR3 totals 14 residues. With 0 bases removed from V and 6 bases from J, the gap between germline ends came to 9 bases. The CDR3 reads CASSLDFGSGELFF. The CDR3, as DNA: TGCGCCAGCAGCTTGGATTTCGGGTCCGGGGAGCTGTTTTTT.

The table lists this clone with a few counts. This chain uses TRBV6-2 or TRBV6-3 with TRBJ2-7; D not certain. Trimming stripped 0 bases from V and 7 bases from J, with 19 bases between. The CDR3 runs 16 residues. Germline CDR1 is MNHEY and CDR2 is SVGEGT. For the CDR3, the DNA is TGTGCCAGCAGTTACTCCAATACCCACGAACGGTTGGAGCAGTACTTC. It encodes CASSYSNTHERLEQYF.

This clone was found a few times. This chain links TRBV28 with TRBJ1-2; 7 bases map to TRBD1. With V trimmed by 3 bases and J by 5 bases, 6 bases remained unmatched. The germline V gene has CDR1 MDHEN and CDR2 SYDVKM. The CDR3 sequence is 14 residues long. The DNA of the CDR3 is TGTGCCAGCAGTTTTCCCGGGACAGAGTATGGCTACACCTTC. Translating gives CASSFPGTEYGYTF.

This chain connects TRBV3-1 (or the pseudogene TRBV3-2) to TRBJ1-2; the D is unclear. The CDR3 runs to 14 residues. The V gene's germline CDR1 is LGHDT and CDR2 YNNKEL (reference sequence). V gave up 1 base and J gave up 8 bases, with 14 bases separating them. The CDR3 coding sequence is TGTGCCAGCAGCCAAGTGGAGGCCAGTGACGGCTACACCTTC. Translating gives CASSQVEASDGYTF.

This clone was detected only a few times. The CDR3 DNA sequence: TGCAGCGTTGAGCCCCCAGGGGCAGAAGGCTACACCTTC. It yields the protein CSVEPPGAEGYTF. V and J are TRBV29-1 and TRBJ1-2; possible D gene TRBD1, 6 bases. In germline, CDR1 is SQVTM, CDR2 ANQGSEA. This CDR3 comprises 13 residues. The V end was cut by 3 bases, the J end by 8 bases, with 16 bases between.

This sequence joins TRBV2 and TRBJ2-6; a possible D gene is TRBD2 (5 bases). This CDR3 comprises 14 residues. Germline V gene lookup returns CDR1 SNHLY and CDR2 FYNNEI. The V end lost 6 bases, the J end lost 1 base, and 7 bases lay between the germline ends. Written as DNA, the CDR3 is TGTGCCAGCAGGGAGCGGTCTGGGGCCAACGTCCTGACTTTC. This gives the protein CASRERSGANVLTF.

This sequence joins TRBV6-1 and TRBJ2-3; D gene uncertain. CDR1 is MNHNS and CDR2 is SASEGT in the germline V gene. Trimming took 2 bases from V and 4 from J, leaving 10 bases between them. The CDR3 is made up of 14 amino acids. The CDR3 sequence is CASSELGKPDTQYF. Written as DNA, the CDR3 is TGTGCCAGCAGTGAACTGGGCAAACCAGATACGCAGTATTTT.

The rearrangement joins TRBV3-1 (or the pseudogene TRBV3-2) to TRBJ2-3, with 11 bases identical to TRBD2. CDR1 is LGHDT, CDR2 YNNKEL, per germline (reference sequence). CDR3 length: 18 amino acids. Trimming removed 6 bases from V and 4 bases from J; junction bases left unmatched: 15. In DNA form, the CDR3 reads TGTGCCAGCAGTCTAATAGCGGGGGGGCCGTTGGAATCAGATACGCAGTATTTT. Amino acids: CASSLIAGGPLESDTQYF.

V usage is TRBV28 and J usage is TRBJ1-5; 8 bases align to TRBD1. The length of the CDR3 is 13 residues. The ends lost 7 bases at V and 7 bases at J; junction bases unmatched: 6. Per germline, CDR1 MDHEN and CDR2 SYDVKM. The CDR3 region is CASTTDRGQPQHF. The CDR3 bases are TGTGCCAGCACCACCGACAGGGGACAGCCCCAGCATTTT. Full variable domain (rest looked up from reference TRBV28 and TRBJ1-5): DVKVTQSSRYLVKRTGEKVFLECVQDMDHENMFWYRQDPGLGLRLIYFSYDVKMKEKGDIPEGYSVSREKKERFSLILESASTNQTSMYLCASTTDRGQPQHFGDGTRLSIL.

The V and J genes are TRBV6-5 and TRBJ2-2, with 8 bases lining up with TRBD1. The CDR3 contains 13 residues. Germline V CDR1 and CDR2: MNHEY, SVGAGI. V shed 6 bases, J shed 7 bases, and the junction held 4 bases outside the gene matches. The CDR3 bases are TGTGCCAGCAGGGACAGGGCGGACGGGGAGCTGTTTTTT. This sequence encodes CASRDRADGELFF.

The chain recombines TRBV11-2 with TRBJ2-1, with 7 bases matching TRBD1. The CDR3 is 15 amino acids. Germline assignment: CDR1 SGHAT and CDR2 FQNNGV. With V trimmed by 5 bases and J by 4 bases, 8 bases remained unmatched. The CDR3 sequence: CASSRGRGSYNEQFF. CDR3 DNA: TGTGCCAGCAGCCGGGGCAGGGGGAGTTACAATGAGCAGTTCTTC.

The chain combines TRBV3-1 (or the pseudogene TRBV3-2) with TRBJ1-2; D might be TRBD1 (5 bases). Germline loops: CDR1 LGHDT, CDR2 YNNKEL (reference sequence). CDR3 length: 18 amino acids. Deletions cut 3 bases from V and 4 bases from J, with 24 bases between. The CDR3 bases are TGTGCCAGCAGCCAGCCCCTCAAAGGGGCTTGGGGCAGCTATGGCTACACCTTC. This sequence encodes CASSQPLKGAWGSYGYTF.

The chain carries TRBV11-3 and TRBJ1-1; TRBD1 matches at 9 bases. CDR3 length equals 15 residues. The junction had 4 bases not matched to a gene; V was cut back by 5 bases and J by 0 bases. Germline CDR1 and CDR2: SGHNT and YENEEA. CDR3 residues: CASSTGQGLNTEAFF. CDR3 in DNA: TGTGCCAGCAGCACCGGACAGGGGTTGAACACTGAAGCTTTCTTT. The full variable domain, its missing parts supplied by reference TRBV11-3 and TRBJ1-1, is EAGVVQSPRYKIIEKKQPVAFWCNPISGHNTLYWYLQNLGQGPELLIRYENEEAVDDSQLPKDRFSAERLKGVDSTLKIQPAELGDSAVYLCASSTGQGLNTEAFFGQGTRLTVV.

The chain combines TRBV10-2 with TRBJ2-2, with D unresolved. The V and J ends lost 2 bases and 6 bases respectively, with 13 bases between them. The CDR3 runs to 15 residues. The germline V gene encodes CDR1 WSHSY and CDR2 SAAADI. The DNA of the CDR3 is TGCGCCAGCAGTGAGATCTCAAAGCTGGCCGGGGAGCTGTTTTTT. It specifies CASSEISKLAGELFF.

The chain joins TRBV21-1 to TRBJ1-5; the table's TRBD1 call for D was not verified on the DNA. TRBV21-1 is a pseudogene segment. The CDR3 loop spans 16 amino acids. The DNA of the CDR3 is TGTGCCAGCAGCAAGGACAGGGTGAATAGCAATCAGCCCCAGCATTTT. It is translated as CASSKDRVNSNQPQHF.

The rearrangement links TRBV5-6 to TRBJ2-7, with a weak D call TRBD2 (6 bases). The CDR3 contains 14 residues. V was shortened by 4 bases and J by 3 bases, with 14 bases between the two germline ends. Germline V gene lookup returns CDR1 SGHDT and CDR2 YYEEEE. CDR3 sequence (DNA): TGTGCCAGCAGCGGGGGGACGGCCAACTACGAGCAGTACTTC. This gives the protein CASSGGTANYEQYF. Together with reference TRBV5-6 and TRBJ2-7, the CDR3 gives the full variable domain: DAGVTQSPTHLIKTRGQQVTLRCSPKSGHDTVSWYQQALGQGPQFIFQYYEEEERQRGNFPDRFSGHQFPNYSSELNVNALLLGDSALYLCASSGGTANYEQYFGPGTRLTVT.

The V and J genes are TRBV21-1 and TRBJ1-1. TRBV21-1 is classified as a pseudogene. This CDR3 comprises 15 residues. CDR3 in amino acids: CASSKDGGPNTEAFF. In nucleotides, the CDR3 is TGTGCCAGCAGCAAAGACGGGGGGCCGAACACTGAAGCTTTCTTT.

This chain uses TRBV25-1 with TRBJ2-4; 7 bases are a match to TRBD2. Germline-derived CDR1 and CDR2 are MGHDK and SYGVNS. J lost 7 bases, V lost 1 base, and 1 base had no gene match. The CDR3 runs to 13 residues. The CDR3 protein is CASSEWGGNIQYF. CDR3 in DNA: TGTGCCAGCAGTGAATGGGGGGGGAACATTCAGTACTTC. Looking up the rest from reference TRBV25-1 and TRBJ2-4 gives the full variable domain: EADIYQTPRYLVIGTGKKITLECSQTMGHDKMYWYQQDPGMELHLIHYSYGVNSTEKGDLSSESTVSRIRTEHFPLTLESARPSHTSQYLCASSEWGGNIQYFGAGTRLSVL.

V is TRBV20-1 and J is TRBJ2-3, with 8 bases fitting TRBD2. V was pared by 3 bases and J by 0 bases, with 5 bases of the junction left unmatched. CDR1 and CDR2 (germline): DFQATT, SNEGSKA (reference sequence). This CDR3 region has 15 residues. CDR3 residues: CSASVTSGSTDTQYF. The CDR3, as DNA: TGCAGTGCTAGTGTTACTAGCGGCAGCACAGATACGCAGTATTTT.